A single sample is the source of the 19 T cell receptor beta chains below, sequenced in a study of T-cell reconstitution after alpha-beta-depleted transplantation in children. Preparing the TCRbeta library involved the use of unique molecular identifiers. TCRdb ran MiXCR on the PCR reads and lists one entry per CDR3 protein. Of some 840,000 distinct CDR3 sequences listed, about 15% are singletons. This material consisted of PBMCs, mostly from graft donor cells, taken 360 days after TCRalphabeta/CD19-depleted stem cell transplant. These receptors were taken from a male patient younger than 18 who had a stem cell transplant for acute lymphoblastic leukemia, so the T cells may come from the graft donor.

In this sample, this clonotype turned up a few times. The chain recombines TRBV5-1 with TRBJ2-7, with 7 bases fitting TRBD1. V was clipped by 0 bases and J by 0 bases; unmatched bases: 12. Germline V gene data show CDR1 as SGHRS and CDR2 as YFSETQ. There are 18 residues in the CDR3. The CDR3 sequence is CASSLAKVGQASSYEQYF. CDR3 sequence (DNA): TGCGCCAGCAGCTTGGCCAAGGTCGGACAGGCAAGCTCCTACGAGCAGTACTTC.

This clonotype has a handful of counts. The genes are TRBV7-6 and TRBJ2-1; maybe TRBD2 (6 bases). CDR1 is SGHVS, CDR2 FNYEAQ, per germline. There are 16 residues in the CDR3. V dropped 4 bases and J dropped 0 bases, with 13 bases sitting between them. This chain's CDR3 is CASSSPGVRSYNEQFF. In DNA form, the CDR3 reads TGTGCCAGCAGCTCTCCGGGAGTCCGCTCCTACAATGAGCAGTTCTTC.

This sequence joins TRBV9 and TRBJ2-1; D is uncertain. The germline V gene encodes CDR1 SGDLS and CDR2 YYNGEE. The CDR3 runs to 12 residues. With 4 bases removed from V and 8 bases from J, the gap between germline ends came to 10 bases. CDR3 residues: CASSPILDEQFF. The CDR3 nucleotides are TGTGCCAGCAGCCCCATCCTTGATGAGCAGTTCTTC. Drawing the rest from reference TRBV9 and TRBJ2-1, the complete variable domain is DSGVTQTPKHLITATGQRVTLRCSPRSGDLSVYWYQQSLDQGLQFLIQYYNGEERAKGNILERFSAQQFPDLHSELNLSSLELGDSALYFCASSPILDEQFFGPGTRLTVL.

The rearrangement joins TRBV18 to TRBJ2-7, with TRBD1 matching over 10 bases. Trimming took 3 bases from V and 7 from J; bases not matched to a gene: 6. CDR3 length: 14 residues. Germline CDR1 is KGHSH and CDR2 is LQKENI. CDR3 in DNA: TGTGCCAGCTCACCTGACAGGGGGCTATGGGAGCAGTACTTC. This gives the protein CASSPDRGLWEQYF.

The chain recombines TRBV3-1 with TRBJ2-7; maybe TRBD1 (5 bases). The V and J ends lost 5 bases and 2 bases respectively, with 16 bases between them. Germline CDR1 LGHDT, CDR2 YNNKEL (reference sequence). The CDR3 is 15 residues long. The CDR3 DNA sequence: TGTGCCAGCAGCTACCTCACAGGTTCACCCTACGAGCAGTACTTC. Translated, it gives CASSYLTGSPYEQYF.

This clonotype was seen more than once but under ten times. The gene calls are TRBV29-1 and TRBJ1-5, with D possibly being TRBD1 (5 bases). The CDR3 contains 14 residues. Germline CDR1 SQVTM, CDR2 ANQGSEA. With 5 bases removed from V and 4 bases from J, the gap between germline ends came to 15 bases. Written as DNA, the CDR3 is TGCAGCGTTCAAGGGCAGGGTGGTAATCAGCCCCAGCATTTT. Translated: CSVQGQGGNQPQHF.

The chain joins TRBV3-1 to TRBJ2-1; 12 bases agree with TRBD2. CDR1 is LGHDT and CDR2 is YNNKEL in the germline V gene (reference sequence). With 0 bases clipped from V and 0 bases from J, the junction kept 3 bases outside the gene matches. The CDR3 has 18 residues. In DNA, the CDR3 is TGTGCCAGCAGCCAAGAAGGACTAGCGGGGAGCTCCTACAATGAGCAGTTCTTC. Protein sequence: CASSQEGLAGSSYNEQFF.

The chain combines TRBV29-1 with TRBJ2-1; the D gene is possibly TRBD1 (6 bases). V gave up 4 bases and J gave up 6 bases, with 13 bases separating them. Germline assignment: CDR1 SQVTM and CDR2 ANQGSEA. This CDR3 has 13 residues. CDR3 loop: CSVVRQVVNEQFF. For the CDR3, the DNA is TGCAGCGTTGTGAGACAGGTCGTCAATGAGCAGTTCTTC.

The CDR3 loop is CASSHPQATTEAFF. As DNA, the CDR3 is TGTGCCAGCTCACACCCACAGGCGACTACTGAAGCTTTCTTT. The genes are TRBV18 and TRBJ1-1; possible D gene TRBD1, 5 bases. The CDR3 consists of 14 residues. Germline lookup yields CDR1 KGHSH and CDR2 LQKENI. Trimming left V 4 bases short and J 5 bases short, with 14 bases between.

The chain employs TRBV20-1 and TRBJ2-7, with unresolved D. Germline V lookup: CDR1 DFQATT, CDR2 SNEGSKA (reference sequence). The CDR3 is 12 residues long. The V gene lost 0 bases and the J gene lost 3 bases, with 6 bases spanning the gap. The CDR3 loop reads CSARDRFYEQYF. For the CDR3, the DNA is TGCAGTGCTAGAGATCGATTCTACGAGCAGTACTTC.

This clonotype was seen only a few times. The chain employs TRBV7-8 and TRBJ2-7; D may be TRBD1 (5 bases). Per the germline V gene, CDR1 is SGHVS and CDR2 is FQNEAQ. The CDR3 extends over 16 amino acids. Trimming cost V 5 bases and J 2 bases, with 19 bases left between them. The CDR3 loop is CASSILLAREPYEQYF. For the CDR3, the DNA is TGTGCCAGCAGCATCCTCCTGGCCAGGGAACCCTACGAGCAGTACTTC.

This clonotype occurred once. J is TRBJ1-1 and V is TRBV5-1; possibly TRBD1 for D (6 bases). The CDR3 has 13 amino acids. Trimming left V 4 bases short and J 6 bases short, with 13 bases between. Germline CDR1 SGHRS, CDR2 YFSETQ. CDR3 in amino acids: CASSQGRASEAFF. The CDR3 bases are TGCGCCAGCAGCCAGGGGCGGGCGTCTGAAGCTTTCTTT.

This clonotype was found a few times. This chain joins TRBV20-1 and TRBJ1-1, with D unresolved. Trimming took 0 bases from V and 1 from J, leaving 12 bases between them. The CDR3 consists of 15 residues. Looked up from germline, CDR1 is DFQATT and CDR2 is SNEGSKA (reference sequence). The CDR3 here is CSARDRMVPNTEAFF. The CDR3 DNA sequence: TGCAGTGCTAGAGATCGTATGGTACCGAACACTGAAGCTTTCTTT.

The genes are TRBV5-1 and TRBJ2-3; weak D call: TRBD1 (6 bases). CDR3 length: 15 residues. V dropped 4 bases and J dropped 3 bases, with 15 bases sitting between them. Germline CDR1 SGHRS, CDR2 YFSETQ. CDR3 DNA sequence: TGCGCCAGCAGCCGACCCAGGGGTAATACAGATACGCAGTATTTT. Translating gives CASSRPRGNTDTQYF.

This chain uses TRBV28 with TRBJ2-4; D remains unclear. There are 13 residues in the CDR3. Germline CDR1 MDHEN, CDR2 SYDVKM. The germline V and J ends were trimmed by 4 bases and 6 bases, with 10 bases remaining between them. The CDR3 DNA sequence: TGTGCCAGCAGTTCGTCCGGGCCAAACATTCAGTACTTC. Amino acid sequence: CASSSSGPNIQYF.

The genes are TRBV14 and TRBJ2-7; 8 bases map to TRBD1. The junction had 8 bases not matched to a gene; V was cut back by 3 bases and J by 7 bases. Per germline, CDR1 SGHDN and CDR2 FVKESK. The CDR3 is 14 residues long. CDR3: CASSHQDRAREQYF. The CDR3 DNA sequence: TGTGCCAGCAGCCATCAGGACAGGGCACGAGAGCAGTACTTC.

CDR3 amino acids: CASSPDRGITEAFF. CDR3 coding DNA: TGTGCCAGTAGTCCCGACAGGGGGATTACTGAAGCTTTCTTT. The V call is TRBV19, the J call TRBJ1-1, with TRBD1 matching 9 bases. J was trimmed by 5 bases and V by 5 bases; bases with no gene match: 6. Looked up from germline, CDR1 is LNHDA and CDR2 is SQIVND (reference sequence). The CDR3 consists of 14 residues.

On this clonotype: The CDR3 carries no conserved terminal phenylalanine or tryptophan, so it likely arises from a read error. This chain joins TRBV5-1 and TRBJ2-1; D possibly uses TRBD1 or TRBD2 (5 bases each). V was pared by 4 bases and J by 7 bases, with 15 bases between. The length of the CDR3 is 14 residues. Germline V gene data show CDR1 as SGHRS and CDR2 as YFSETQ. CDR3 amino acids: CASSMAGTHNEQFL. The DNA of the CDR3 is TGCGCCAGCAGCATGGCCGGGACCCATAATGAGCAGTTCCTC.

The chain combines TRBV9 with TRBJ2-2; no definite D call. The ends were cut back, 2 bases at V and 5 bases at J, with 10 bases in the middle. Germline CDR1 SGDLS, CDR2 YYNGEE. The CDR3 totals 14 residues. DNA for the CDR3: TGTGCCAGCAGCGTCCCCCCTGAAACCGGGGAGCTGTTTTTT. Protein product: CASSVPPETGELFF.